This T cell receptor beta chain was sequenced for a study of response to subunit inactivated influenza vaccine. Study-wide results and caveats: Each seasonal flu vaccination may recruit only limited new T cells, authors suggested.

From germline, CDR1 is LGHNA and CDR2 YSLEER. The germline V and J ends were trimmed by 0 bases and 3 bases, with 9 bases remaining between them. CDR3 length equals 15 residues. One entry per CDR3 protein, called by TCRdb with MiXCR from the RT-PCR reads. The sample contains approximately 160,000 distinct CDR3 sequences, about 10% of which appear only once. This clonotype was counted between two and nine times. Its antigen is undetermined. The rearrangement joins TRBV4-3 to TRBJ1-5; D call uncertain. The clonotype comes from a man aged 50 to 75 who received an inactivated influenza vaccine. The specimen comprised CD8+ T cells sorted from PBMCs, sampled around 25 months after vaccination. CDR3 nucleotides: TGCGCCAGCAGCCAAGAGAGGAGCTTCAATCAGCCCCAGCATTTT. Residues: CASSQERSFNQPQHF.